The 28 T cell receptor beta chains reported below all come from one sample, sequenced in a study of blood T cells in healthy people across ages. Primed by a sample-barcoded 5' primer and a J-beta primer mix, a second PCR proceeded for about 6 to 11 cycles. From the 5' RACE reads, TCRdb called clonotypes with MiXCR, one entry per CDR3 protein. This sample has fewer than 800,000 distinct CDR3 sequences; roughly 32% occur once, and the top ten carry 15%. Sequencing used blood. The receptor set was obtained from a woman of 80 years or more in good health.

This clonotype came up many times. The chain carries TRBV24-1 and TRBJ1-6; D might be TRBD1 (5 bases). V lost 6 bases and J lost 4, with 33 bases in between. The CDR3 is made up of 22 amino acids. Germline CDR1 reads KGHDR; CDR2 reads SFDVKD. The CDR3 protein is CATSPRTSPSATVGGYNSPLHF. The DNA for the CDR3 is TGTGCCACCAGTCCCCGGACCTCCCCCTCGGCTACAGTTGGGGGGTATAATTCACCCCTCCACTTT.

This clonotype was seen ten or more times. The rearrangement joins TRBV5-6 to TRBJ2-1; no reliable D call. The germline CDR1 and CDR2 sequences are SGHDT and YYEEEE. This CDR3 is built from 12 residues. The V and J ends lost 0 bases and 10 bases respectively, with 8 bases between them. CDR3 DNA sequence: TGTGCCAGCAGCTTGGTTACTGGGGAGCAGTTCTTC. It codes for CASSLVTGEQFF.

This clonotype has more than one count but fewer than ten. The chain carries TRBV27 and TRBJ2-7; 8 positions match TRBD2. Germline V gives CDR1 MNHEY, CDR2 SMNVEV (reference sequence). V lost 2 bases and J lost 6; bases outside the gene matches: 9. The CDR3 contains 15 residues. The CDR3, as DNA: TGTGCCAGCAGTTTAGAGCCGAGCGGGGGTCGCGAGCAGTACTTC. This sequence encodes CASSLEPSGGREQYF.

This clonotype was counted ten times or more. This rearrangement joins TRBV7-6 to TRBJ1-5, with no clear D. Trimming took 1 base from V and 3 from J, leaving 10 bases between them. Germline values: CDR1 SGHVS, CDR2 FNYEAQ. The CDR3 totals 15 residues. The CDR3 nucleotides read TGTGCCAGCAGCTTAGACGAGGGATTCAATCAGCCCCAGCATTTT. Translating gives CASSLDEGFNQPQHF.

In this sample, this clonotype turned up many times. The germline gene is not matched at one end of the junction; a read error may be the cause. This rearrangement joins TRBV5-1 to TRBJ2-6; tentatively, D is TRBD2 (5 bases). CDR3 length: 15 amino acids. Germline V gene sequence: CDR1 SGHRS, CDR2 YFSETQ. CDR3 DNA: TGTGCCAGCAGTCCCGGAGGCTCTGGGGCCAACGTCCTGACTTTC. It yields the protein CASSPGGSGANVLTF.

This clonotype has at least ten counts. The V gene is TRBV10-3, the J gene TRBJ2-3, with TRBD2 matching over 13 bases. The CDR3 runs to 18 residues. From germline, CDR1 is ENHRY and CDR2 SYGVKD. Trimming took 7 bases from V and 2 from J; bases not matched to a gene: 12. Here the CDR3 reads CAITDGPTSGGITDTQYF. The CDR3 DNA reads TGTGCCATCACCGACGGACCGACTAGCGGGGGGATCACAGATACGCAGTATTTT.

As regards this clonotype: A much larger clone is a single base away; this may be a read error. The chain joins TRBV20-1 to TRBJ2-5, with 9 positions matching TRBD1. The DNA end favors TRBJ2-7, so the J call may be wrong. CDR1 is DFQATT, CDR2 SNEGSKA, per germline (reference sequence). The CDR3 has 14 residues. The CDR3 protein is CSASGQGTPYEQYF. Written as DNA, the CDR3 is TGCAGTGCGTCGGGACAGGGCACTCCGTACGAGCAGTACTTC.

This chain uses TRBV29-1 with TRBJ2-7, with D perhaps matching TRBD1 or TRBD2 (5 bases each). Per germline, CDR1 SQVTM and CDR2 ANQGSEA. The CDR3 runs to 12 residues. V was trimmed by 7 bases and J by 4 bases, leaving 14 bases between them. The DNA for the CDR3 is TGCAGCGCCCGGGACGGCACTTACGAGCAGTACTTC. Residues: CSARDGTYEQYF.

Regarding this clonotype: One end of the junction fails to match germline, which may point to a read error. In DNA, the CDR3 is TGTGCCAGCAGCGCTGACAGGGGGGTTTACAATAAGCAGTTCTTC. This encodes CASSADRGVYNKQFF. The rearrangement joins TRBV9 to TRBJ2-1, with TRBD1 matching over 9 bases. This CDR3 spans 15 amino acids. Germline loops: CDR1 SGDLS, CDR2 YYNGEE.

The chain recombines TRBV7-2 with TRBJ2-3; 7 bases map to TRBD2. The CDR3 totals 13 residues. From germline, CDR1 is SGHTA and CDR2 FQGNSA. The trim removed 2 bases at V and 9 bases at J, leaving 5 bases unmatched. CDR3 protein: CASSLWAGDTQYF. The CDR3 nucleotides are TGTGCCAGCAGCTTATGGGCGGGAGACACGCAGTATTTT.

This clonotype was seen repeatedly, ten times or more. This sequence joins TRBV20-1 and TRBJ2-7, with D perhaps given as TRBD1 or TRBD2 (5 bases each). The CDR3 has 12 residues. In germline, CDR1 is DFQATT, CDR2 SNEGSKA (reference sequence). Trimming stripped 6 bases from V and 3 bases from J, with 12 bases between. Here the CDR3 DNA reads TGCAGTGCCGTGGGACCGGACTACGAGCAGTACTTC. Translation gives CSAVGPDYEQYF.

The chain is built from TRBV5-1 and TRBJ2-5; the match to TRBD2 covers 8 bases. This CDR3 contains 16 residues. The V gene end was trimmed by 4 bases and the J gene end by 1 base; junction bases not matched to a gene: 9. From germline, CDR1 is SGHRS and CDR2 YFSETQ. The CDR3 loop reads CASSPGRGGFQETQYF. The CDR3 coding sequence is TGCGCCAGCAGCCCCGGGAGGGGAGGATTCCAAGAGACCCAGTACTTC.

This clonotype was recorded only once. J is TRBJ1-4 and V is TRBV2; maybe TRBD1 (6 bases). Germline V lookup: CDR1 SNHLY, CDR2 FYNNEI. This CDR3 is built from 14 residues. With 4 bases removed from V and 3 bases from J, the gap between germline ends came to 9 bases. The chain's CDR3 is CASSGTAANEKLFF. The CDR3 bases are TGTGCCAGCAGTGGGACAGCGGCTAATGAAAAACTGTTTTTT.

This clonotype was detected ten times or more. This chain connects TRBV25-1 to TRBJ2-3, with D uncertain. The germline gives CDR1 MGHDK, CDR2 SYGVNS. CDR3 length: 13 amino acids. With 3 bases removed from V and 4 bases from J, the gap between germline ends came to 8 bases. The DNA of the CDR3 is TGTGCCAGCAGTGATCGGTCGGCAGATACGCAGTATTTT. It codes for CASSDRSADTQYF.

This clonotype is a singleton in its sample. Relative to the germline gene, one junction end is altered; a read error may explain this. The rearrangement links TRBV2 to TRBJ2-5, with 8 bases matching TRBD2. The CDR3 runs 12 residues. Germline assignment: CDR1 SNHLY and CDR2 FYNNEI. For the CDR3, the DNA is TGTGTCAGCGGACTAGCTCAAGAGACCCAGTACTTC. This codes for CVSGLAQETQYF.

About this clonotype itself: A much larger clone lies a single base off, so this may be a read error. The chain has TRBV6-2 or TRBV6-3 and TRBJ2-1; tentative D call: TRBD1 (6 bases). The DNA end lines up better with TRBJ2-7; the J call may be wrong. CDR1 and CDR2 (germline): MNHEY, SVGEGT. This CDR3 has 13 amino acids. In DNA form, the CDR3 reads TGTGCCAGCAGTTGGGGGCTTCACAATGAGCAGTACTTC. As protein: CASSWGLHNEQYF.

This clonotype was seen ten or more times. The chain links TRBV7-8 to TRBJ1-6, with D unresolved. This CDR3 is 13 amino acids long. From germline, CDR1 is SGHVS and CDR2 FQNEAQ. The V end was cut by 2 bases, the J end by 9 bases, with 8 bases between. The DNA for the CDR3 is TGTGCCAGCAGCTTAATTCATGGTTCACCCCTCCACTTT. Translation: CASSLIHGSPLHF.

This clonotype was recorded at least ten times. The chain has TRBV7-2 and TRBJ1-2; D remains ambiguous. Between the trimmed V and J ends, which lost 1 base and 5 bases, there was a span of 11 bases. Germline loops: CDR1 SGHTA, CDR2 FQGNSA. The CDR3 extends over 14 amino acids. CDR3: CASSLDPRTYGYTF. DNA of the CDR3: TGTGCCAGCAGCTTAGATCCGCGGACTTATGGCTACACCTTC.

This clonotype appeared many times. This chain connects TRBV15 to TRBJ2-7, with D uncertain. The CDR3 length is 17 residues. V was clipped by 0 bases and J by 6 bases, with 21 bases between them. The germline V gene encodes CDR1 LNHNV and CDR2 YYDKDF (reference sequence). In DNA form, the CDR3 reads TGTGCCACCAGCAGAGATCTTGGCTGGAACACTCAACCCGAGCAGTACTTC. Translating it yields CATSRDLGWNTQPEQYF.

Many counts were recorded for this clonotype. This chain connects TRBV7-2 to TRBJ2-7; a possible D gene is TRBD1 (6 bases). With 1 base removed from V and 7 bases from J, the gap between germline ends came to 20 bases. The CDR3 length is 16 residues. CDR1 is SGHTA, CDR2 FQGNSA, per germline. In DNA form, the CDR3 reads TGTGCCAGCAGCTTAGATCTTTGGCAGGGGATAATAGAGCAGTACTTC. Amino acids: CASSLDLWQGIIEQYF. The complete variable domain, with remaining parts taken from reference TRBV7-2 and TRBJ2-7, reads GAGVSQSPSNKVTEKGKDVELRCDPISGHTALYWYRQSLGQGLEFLIYFQGNSAPDKSGLPSDRFSAERTGGSVSTLTIQRTQQEDSAVYLCASSLDLWQGIIEQYFGPGTRLTVT.

The chain links TRBV20-1 to TRBJ2-1; 12 nucleotides align to TRBD2. Germline V gene sequence: CDR1 DFQATT, CDR2 SNEGSKA (reference sequence). Trimming took 5 bases from V and 2 from J; bases not matched to a gene: 7. The CDR3 is 16 residues long. The chain's CDR3 is CSAATSGGPTYNEQFF. The CDR3 nucleotides are TGCAGTGCTGCCACTAGCGGGGGGCCAACCTACAATGAGCAGTTCTTC.

This clonotype was counted ten times or more. The chain recombines TRBV29-1 with TRBJ1-1; D unresolved. In germline, CDR1 is SQVTM, CDR2 ANQGSEA. V was pared by 3 bases and J by 0 bases, with 17 bases between. The CDR3 spans 16 residues. The CDR3 reads CSVEGTKVGLNTEAFF. The CDR3 region has the DNA TGCAGCGTTGAGGGTACGAAGGTGGGGTTGAACACTGAAGCTTTCTTT.

This chain uses TRBV10-2 with TRBJ1-2; D is uncertain. There are 13 residues in the CDR3. Germline loops: CDR1 WSHSY, CDR2 SAAADI. Trimming left V 0 bases short and J 4 bases short, with 6 bases between. DNA for the CDR3: TGCGCCAGCAGTGAGTCGGGCCCCTATGGCTACACCTTC. As protein: CASSESGPYGYTF.

This clonotype occurred a few times. CDR3 sequence: CASGDPSGGYTF. CDR3 in DNA: TGTGCCAGCGGAGACCCTTCGGGGGGCTACACCTTC. V and J are TRBV6-2 or TRBV6-3 and TRBJ1-2, with D unclear. The CDR3 contains 12 residues. The germline V gene has CDR1 MNHEY and CDR2 SVGEGT. The germline V and J ends were trimmed by 8 bases and 8 bases, with 15 bases remaining between them.

This clonotype was counted at least ten times. The V call is TRBV30, the J call TRBJ2-1; the match to TRBD1 covers 9 bases. Germline trimming cut 2 bases from V and 7 bases from J; bases unmatched to any gene: 6. CDR1 and CDR2 from the germline V gene are GTSNPN and SVGIG (reference sequence). This CDR3 region has 14 residues. This CDR3 is CAWSWGQGVNEQFF. The CDR3 region has the DNA TGTGCCTGGAGTTGGGGACAGGGTGTAAATGAGCAGTTCTTC.

This chain uses TRBV7-7 with TRBJ2-3; TRBD2 aligns across 10 bases. The V and J ends lost 5 bases and 4 bases, in that order; junction bases with no gene match: 12. The germline V gene encodes CDR1 SSHAT and CDR2 FNYEAQ (reference sequence). The length of the CDR3 is 17 residues. The CDR3 protein is CASSQKRGGLGSDTQYF. The CDR3 nucleotides are TGTGCCAGCAGCCAAAAGCGGGGGGGCTTGGGTTCAGATACGCAGTATTTT.

Worth noting for this clonotype: Being one base from a much bigger clone, this may be a read error. V usage is TRBV5-1 and J usage is TRBJ2-7; the D gene could be TRBD1 or TRBD2 (7 bases each). The CDR3 spans 17 residues. The germline V gene has CDR1 SGHRS and CDR2 YFSETQ. CDR3 residues: CVSSPLPGAGGATKQYF. The CDR3 DNA sequence: TGCGTCAGCAGCCCCCTACCCGGGGCAGGGGGGGCTACGAAGCAGTACTTC. Full variable domain (outside the CDR3, taken from reference TRBV5-1 and TRBJ2-7): KAGVTQTPRYLIKTRGQQVTLSCSPISGHRSVSWYQQTPGQGLQFLFEYFSETQRNKGNFPGRFSGRQFSNSRSEMNVSTLELGDSALYLCVSSPLPGAGGATKQYFGPGTRLTVT.

About this clonotype: A much larger clone is a single base away; this may be a read error. V and J are TRBV12-3 or TRBV12-4 and TRBJ2-3, with TRBD1 identical over 7 bases. The CDR3 extends over 13 amino acids. Trimming took 7 bases from V and 4 from J; bases not matched to a gene: 5. CDR3 in amino acids: CASTRDSADTQYF. DNA for the CDR3: TGTGCCAGCACCCGGGACAGCGCAGATACGCAGTATTTT.